The 20 T cell receptor beta chains below all came from one sample that was sequenced in a study of early T cells in non-severe SARS-CoV-2 infection (dated by TCRdb to the early 2020s). The library was obtained by 5' RACE. The sequencer was a NextSeq 500. Using fastp at Q25 and MiXCR, TCRdb reprocessed the public reads and kept productive beta chains. A single entry per CDR3 protein holds the most common genes and DNA from its merged rows. This sample is represented by over 55,000 distinct CDR3 sequences; approximately 13% of them were singletons. Over 0.95% of the sample belongs to the ten largest clones. Sequencing input: whole blood. Receptors were obtained from an adult who was a healthcare worker with PCR-confirmed SARS-CoV-2 infection or an uninfected control (not recorded which).

This clonotype was counted ten times or more. The CDR3 DNA is TGTGCCAGCAGTGAGGGAGGGAATGGTGAGCAGTTCTTC. Its protein product is CASSEGGNGEQFF. The rearrangement links TRBV2 to TRBJ2-1; 7 nucleotides align to TRBD2. Germline-derived CDR1 and CDR2 are SNHLY and FYNNEI. V trimming: 3 bases; J trimming: 9 bases; junction bases outside the gene matches: 5. This CDR3 is 13 amino acids long.

Ten or more counts support this clonotype. The V gene is TRBV6-1, the J gene TRBJ2-3; 7 bases line up with TRBD1. Germline V gives CDR1 MNHNS, CDR2 SASEGT. With 5 bases clipped from V and 6 bases from J, the junction kept 5 bases outside the gene matches. The CDR3 runs to 13 residues. DNA of the CDR3: TGTGCCAGCAGTCAGGGACAGAGGGATACGCAGTATTTT. Its translation is CASSQGQRDTQYF.

Ten or more counts support this clonotype. This chain links TRBV27 with TRBJ2-7, with a possible D match to TRBD2 (7 bases). CDR3 length: 17 residues. CDR1 is MNHEY, CDR2 SMNVEV, per germline (reference sequence). Between the trimmed V and J ends, which lost 4 bases and 2 bases, there was a span of 21 bases. CDR3 residues: CASSWRGGHIYTYEQYF. The CDR3 coding sequence is TGTGCCAGCAGTTGGAGGGGGGGACACATTTATACCTACGAGCAGTACTTC.

This clonotype has at least ten counts. The chain combines TRBV28 with TRBJ2-1, with 7 bases lining up with TRBD1. The V gene's germline CDR1 is MDHEN and CDR2 SYDVKM. The ends lost 6 bases at V and 1 base at J; junction bases unmatched: 15. The CDR3 consists of 18 residues. For the CDR3, the DNA is TGTGCCAGCAGACATCGATACGGGACAGAATTATCCTACAATGAGCAGTTCTTC. Translating it yields CASRHRYGTELSYNEQFF.

This clonotype was counted only a few times. V and J are TRBV18 and TRBJ2-7, with 12 bases matching TRBD2. The CDR3 spans 15 residues. Germline CDR1 is KGHSH and CDR2 is LQKENI. Trimming removed 6 bases from V and 1 base from J; junction bases left unmatched: 4. The CDR3: CASSLGLAGSYEQYF. The CDR3, as DNA: TGTGCCAGCTCCCTCGGACTAGCGGGATCCTACGAGCAGTACTTC.

This clonotype was seen many times. This chain uses TRBV7-8 with TRBJ2-5; the match to TRBD1 covers 9 bases. The CDR3 covers 14 residues. V lost 5 bases and J lost 4; bases outside the gene matches: 5. CDR1 and CDR2 (germline): SGHVS, FQNEAQ. CDR3 region: CASSRDRVGETQYF. DNA for the CDR3: TGTGCCAGCAGCAGGGACAGGGTGGGAGAGACCCAGTACTTC. Looking up the rest from reference TRBV7-8 and TRBJ2-5 gives the full variable domain: GAGVSQSPRYKVAKRGQDVALRCDPISGHVSLFWYQQALGQGPEFLTYFQNEAQLDKSGLPSDRFFAERPEGSVSTLKIQRTQQEDSAVYLCASSRDRVGETQYFGPGTRLLVL.

The rearrangement uses TRBV28 and TRBJ2-1, with D perhaps TRBD2 (6 bases). CDR3 length equals 14 residues. With 5 bases removed from V and 3 bases from J, the gap between germline ends came to 11 bases. The germline V gene has CDR1 MDHEN and CDR2 SYDVKM. The chain's CDR3 is CASSAGRSYNEQFF. The CDR3 DNA reads as TGTGCCAGCAGTGCGGGACGGAGCTACAATGAGCAGTTCTTC.

V usage is TRBV12-3 or TRBV12-4 and J usage is TRBJ1-2, with D unresolved. This CDR3 has 12 amino acids. Trimming shortened V by 5 bases and J by 4 bases, and 8 bases separated the two germline ends. The CDR3 is CASSIDRYGYTF. CDR3 DNA sequence: TGTGCCAGCAGTATAGACCGCTATGGCTACACCTTC.

This clonotype was seen ten or more times. V gene TRBV5-1 combines with J gene TRBJ2-1; D not certain. This CDR3 is 15 amino acids long. Germline CDR1 and CDR2: SGHRS and YFSETQ. V lost 3 bases to trimming and J lost 4 bases, with 14 bases between them. The CDR3: CASSSDETPYNEQFF. The CDR3 DNA sequence: TGCGCCAGCAGCTCCGATGAAACCCCATACAATGAGCAGTTCTTC. Looking up the rest from reference TRBV5-1 and TRBJ2-1 gives the full variable domain: KAGVTQTPRYLIKTRGQQVTLSCSPISGHRSVSWYQQTPGQGLQFLFEYFSETQRNKGNFPGRFSGRQFSNSRSEMNVSTLELGDSALYLCASSSDETPYNEQFFGPGTRLTVL.

This clonotype was seen ten or more times. The chain has TRBV5-1 and TRBJ2-1; possible D gene TRBD2, 6 bases. Germline assignment: CDR1 SGHRS and CDR2 YFSETQ. The V end was cut by 3 bases, the J end by 0 bases, with 13 bases between. CDR3 length: 16 residues. The CDR3 DNA follows: TGCGCCAGCAGCTCGGGGGACCGGAGCTCCTACAATGAGCAGTTCTTC. It encodes CASSSGDRSSYNEQFF.

This clonotype was counted between two and nine times. CDR3 sequence: CSVAGIEAFF. In DNA, the CDR3 is TGCAGCGTAGCCGGGATCGAAGCTTTCTTT. The V and J genes are TRBV29-1 and TRBJ1-1; D call uncertain. CDR1 SQVTM and CDR2 ANQGSEA come from the germline V gene. V lost 6 bases and J 8 bases, leaving 10 bases between the germline ends. The CDR3 is 10 residues long. Based on the CDR3 plus reference TRBV29-1 and TRBJ1-1, the full variable domain is SAVISQKPSRDICQRGTSLTIQCQVDSQVTMMFWYRQQPGQSLTLIATANQGSEATYESGFVIDKFPISRPNLTFSTLTVSNMSPEDSSIYLCSVAGIEAFFGQGTRLTVV.

At least ten counts were recorded for this clonotype. The V gene is TRBV5-4, the J gene TRBJ2-4, with 10 bases aligning to TRBD2. The V gene's germline CDR1 is SGHNT and CDR2 YYREEE (reference sequence). The CDR3 totals 15 residues. Trimming cost V 0 bases and J 13 bases; bases outside gene matches: 10. The CDR3 DNA is TGTGCCAGCAGCTTGGGGGATACGACTAGCGGGCGGCAGTACTTC. Translation gives CASSLGDTTSGRQYF.

The chain uses TRBV27 and TRBJ2-3; D may correspond to TRBD1 or TRBD2 (5 bases each). Germline V CDR1 and CDR2: MNHEY, SMNVEV (reference sequence). The V end was cut by 2 bases, the J end by 8 bases, with 17 bases between. CDR3 length: 15 residues. The CDR3 protein is CASSLRVGAGSTQYF. The CDR3 region has the DNA TGTGCCAGCAGTTTACGCGTTGGGGCTGGGAGTACGCAGTATTTT.

This clonotype was seen ten or more times. The V and J genes are TRBV28 and TRBJ1-2, with TRBD1 as a possible D gene (5 bases). V dropped 6 bases and J dropped 4 bases, with 12 bases sitting between them. The CDR3 length is 13 residues. From germline, CDR1 is MDHEN and CDR2 SYDVKM. The CDR3 is CASRKGGAYGYTF. Written as DNA, the CDR3 is TGTGCCAGCAGAAAAGGAGGGGCCTATGGCTACACCTTC.

This clonotype occurred many times. The gene calls are TRBV12-3 or TRBV12-4 and TRBJ2-2; unclear D gene. Trimming left V 3 bases short and J 7 bases short, with 15 bases between. The CDR3 extends over 15 amino acids. CDR3 region: CASSFGPPPVGELFF. Here the CDR3 DNA reads TGTGCCAGCAGTTTCGGTCCTCCCCCCGTCGGGGAGCTGTTTTTT.

This clonotype came up many times. The gene calls are TRBV6-1 and TRBJ1-5; D possibly corresponds to TRBD1 (5 bases). Germline-derived CDR1 and CDR2 are MNHNS and SASEGT. Trimming pared 0 bases from V and 5 bases from J, leaving 8 bases between. The CDR3 covers 14 residues. The CDR3 nucleotides are TGTGCCAGCAGTGAAGCCAGGGCGGATCAGCCCCAGCATTTT. Amino acids: CASSEARADQPQHF.

There are many counts of this clonotype. The rearrangement uses TRBV20-1 and TRBJ1-2, with D hard to call. The germline gives CDR1 DFQATT, CDR2 SNEGSKA (reference sequence). CDR3 length: 13 amino acids. The V end was cut by 2 bases, the J end by 2 bases, with 9 bases between. CDR3 DNA sequence: TGCAGTGCTAGACCGACGCACAACTATGGCTACACCTTC. It is translated as CSARPTHNYGYTF.

Many counts were recorded for this clonotype. CDR3 nucleotides: TGCGCCAGCAGCTTTTCCGGACTGATACAACAAGAGACCCAGTACTTC. Protein sequence: CASSFSGLIQQETQYF. The rearrangement joins TRBV5-1 to TRBJ2-5; TRBD2 is a possible D gene (5 bases). The CDR3 is 16 residues long. V gave up 2 bases and J gave up 2 bases, with 16 bases separating them. CDR1 and CDR2 (germline): SGHRS, YFSETQ.

This clonotype was counted many times. V is TRBV10-1 and J is TRBJ2-1; 7 nucleotides align to TRBD2. Unmatched junction bases numbered 6, after V lost 3 bases and J lost 4 bases. CDR1 is WNHNN, CDR2 SYGVQD, per germline (reference sequence). The CDR3 runs 15 residues. DNA for the CDR3: TGCGCCAGCAGTGATAGTTCTAGCGGATACAATGAGCAGTTCTTC. Translating it yields CASSDSSSGYNEQFF.

This clonotype appeared many times. The chain has TRBV7-2 and TRBJ2-1, with D perhaps given as TRBD1 or TRBD2 (6 bases each). Germline CDR1 SGHTA, CDR2 FQGNSA. V was trimmed by 6 bases and J by 2 bases, leaving 14 bases between them. The CDR3 has 15 residues. The CDR3 bases are TGTGCCAGCAGGCGAAGTGGGGGGCCCTACAATGAGCAGTTCTTC. Protein product: CASRRSGGPYNEQFF.